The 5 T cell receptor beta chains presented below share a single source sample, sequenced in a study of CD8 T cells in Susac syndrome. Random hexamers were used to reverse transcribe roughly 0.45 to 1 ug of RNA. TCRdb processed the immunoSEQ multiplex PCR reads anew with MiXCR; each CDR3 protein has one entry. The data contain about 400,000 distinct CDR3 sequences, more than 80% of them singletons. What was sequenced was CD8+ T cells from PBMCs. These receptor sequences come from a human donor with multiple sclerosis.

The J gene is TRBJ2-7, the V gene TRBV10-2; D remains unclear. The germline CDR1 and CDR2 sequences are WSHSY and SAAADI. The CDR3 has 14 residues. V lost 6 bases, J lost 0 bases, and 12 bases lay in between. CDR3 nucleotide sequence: TGCGCCAGCAGCACAGACGTCCTCTCCTACGAGCAGTACTTC. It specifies CASSTDVLSYEQYF.

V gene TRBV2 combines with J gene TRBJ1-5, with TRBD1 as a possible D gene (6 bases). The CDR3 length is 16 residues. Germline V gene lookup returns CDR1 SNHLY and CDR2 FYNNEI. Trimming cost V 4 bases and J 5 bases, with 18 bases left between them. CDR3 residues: CASSAGAGAPDQPQHF. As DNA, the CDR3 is TGTGCCAGCAGTGCCGGGGCGGGGGCGCCGGATCAGCCCCAGCATTTT.

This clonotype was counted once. The CDR3 nucleotides are TGTGCCAGTAGTTCGACGAGAAACAATGAGCAGTTCTTC. Its protein is CASSSTRNNEQFF. This chain connects TRBV19 to TRBJ2-1; no clear D gene. The germline CDR1 and CDR2 sequences are LNHDA and SQIVND (reference sequence). V lost 5 bases and J 5 bases, leaving 10 bases between the germline ends. The CDR3 contains 13 residues. The complete variable domain, with remaining parts taken from reference TRBV19 and TRBJ2-1, reads DGGITQSPKYLFRKEGQNVTLSCEQNLNHDAMYWYRQDPGQGLRLIYYSQIVNDFQKGDIAEGYSVSREKKESFPLTVTSAQKNPTAFYLCASSSTRNNEQFFGPGTRLTVL.

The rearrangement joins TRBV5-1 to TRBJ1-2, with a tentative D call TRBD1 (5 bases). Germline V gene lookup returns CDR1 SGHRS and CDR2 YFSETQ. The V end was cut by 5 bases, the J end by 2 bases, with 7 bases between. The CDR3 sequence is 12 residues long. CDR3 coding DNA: TGCGCCAGCAGGGGACTCAACTATGGCTACACCTTC. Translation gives CASRGLNYGYTF.

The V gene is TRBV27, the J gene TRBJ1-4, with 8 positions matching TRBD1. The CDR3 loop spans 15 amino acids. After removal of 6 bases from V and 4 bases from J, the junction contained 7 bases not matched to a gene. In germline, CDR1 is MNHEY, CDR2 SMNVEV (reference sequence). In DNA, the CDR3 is TGTGCCAGCAGGAGCCTACAGGGGGTTAATGAAAAACTGTTTTTT. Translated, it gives CASRSLQGVNEKLFF.